Sequencing of this TCR beta chain was carried out in a study of blood T cell repertoires in COVID-19. Background on the study: The origin of the acute and convalescent COVID-19 samples was the United States, Italy and Spain. PBMCs, B-cell-depleted T cells, or T cells were the source of the cDNA or gDNA that made up the material.

Germline V CDR1 and CDR2: SEHNR, FQNEAQ (reference sequence). The CDR3 is 15 residues long. J was trimmed by 5 bases and V by 3 bases; bases with no gene match: 9. Authors' analysis steps: Nucleated cell number was recorded as an estimate derived from reference gene primer amplification. TCRdb keeps only in-frame clones here, not all; method: immunoSEQ multiplex PCR. D and trimming come from the DNA, and the V and J calls and clone size come from that table. Of under 100,000 clones listed, over 70% are singletons. This chain connects TRBV7-9 to TRBJ2-7; 8 nucleotides line up with TRBD1. The specimen was peripheral blood. The receptor was isolated from a woman aged 55-69 years with acute or convalescent COVID-19. The CDR3 nucleotides are TGTGCCAGCAGCTTGACAGGGGATAAGGGGGACGAGCAGTACTTC. It translates to CASSLTGDKGDEQYF.